This entry lists 26 T cell receptor beta chains sequenced from one sample in a study of blood T cells in healthy people across ages. Primed by a sample-barcoded 5' primer and a J-beta primer mix, a second PCR proceeded for about 7 to 11 cycles. TCRdb reprocessed the 5' RACE reads with MiXCR, giving one entry per CDR3 protein. Of 800,000 to 950,000 distinct CDR3 sequences in the sample, 25% to 35% were seen once. The same data also contributed to another study, on T cells of mothers and their children.

What was sequenced was blood. These receptor sequences come from a woman aged 40 to 49 in good health.

The V gene is TRBV20-1, the J gene TRBJ2-7; 7 positions agree with TRBD2. Germline CDR1 is DFQATT and CDR2 is SNEGSKA (reference sequence). The CDR3 loop spans 14 amino acids. V was clipped by 6 bases and J by 2 bases; unmatched bases: 10. CDR3 nucleotides: TGCAGTGCCCAAGGCGCTAGCGGTGCCTACGAGCAGTACTTC. As protein: CSAQGASGAYEQYF.

This clonotype has a handful of counts. The V gene is TRBV5-5, the J gene TRBJ1-2, with D unresolved. CDR1 SGHKS and CDR2 YYEKEE come from the germline V gene (reference sequence). Trimming stripped 0 bases from V and 0 bases from J, with 15 bases between. This CDR3 region has 17 residues. The CDR3 DNA reads TGTGCCAGCAGCTTGGTAGAGGAGACGAACCCTAACTATGGCTACACCTTC. This codes for CASSLVEETNPNYGYTF.

The CDR3 DNA reads TGTGCCAGCAGCCCATTCCGTGGGGTCGATAATTCACCCCTCCACTTT. Its protein is CASSPFRGVDNSPLHF. The V and J genes are TRBV9 and TRBJ1-6; no clear D gene. Germline CDR1 and CDR2: SGDLS and YYNGEE. The CDR3 sequence is 16 residues long. V was trimmed by 4 bases and J by 5 bases, leaving 16 bases between them.

CDR3 bases: TGTGCCATCAGTGAGAATATGGGACAGCGTAATGAAAAACTGTTTTTT. Translating gives CAISENMGQRNEKLFF. The chain uses TRBV10-3 and TRBJ1-4; TRBD1 matches at 7 bases. Germline V gene data show CDR1 as ENHRY and CDR2 as SYGVKD. Trimming cost V 2 bases and J 4 bases; bases outside gene matches: 7. The CDR3 totals 16 residues.

The genes are TRBV19 and TRBJ2-1, with TRBD1 matching over 7 bases. V dropped 5 bases and J dropped 8; count of bases not matched to a gene: 9. Per germline, CDR1 LNHDA and CDR2 SQIVND (reference sequence). CDR3 length: 14 residues. The CDR3 spells CASSQTGPRDEQFF. In nucleotides, the CDR3 is TGTGCCAGTAGTCAGACAGGGCCTAGGGATGAGCAGTTCTTC.

V gene TRBV7-2 combines with J gene TRBJ2-3, with 8 bases identical to TRBD1. V lost 3 bases and J lost 2; bases outside the gene matches: 19. Per the germline V gene, CDR1 is SGHTA and CDR2 is FQGNSA. This CDR3 is 20 amino acids long. CDR3 protein: CASSLLPRDRTSQATDTQYF. Written as DNA, the CDR3 is TGTGCCAGCAGCTTGCTCCCGCGGGACAGGACTTCCCAGGCCACAGATACGCAGTATTTT.

This clonotype was found many times. The chain has TRBV5-1 and TRBJ2-3; D call uncertain. The CDR3 is made up of 16 amino acids. Looked up from germline, CDR1 is SGHRS and CDR2 is YFSETQ. With 1 base removed from V and 0 bases from J, the gap between germline ends came to 12 bases. As DNA, the CDR3 is TGCGCCAGCAGCTTGAGGCCAGTAGATAGCACAGATACGCAGTATTTT. This translates into CASSLRPVDSTDTQYF.

This clonotype was found a few times. The V call is TRBV20-1, the J call TRBJ2-7, with a possible D match to TRBD1 (5 bases). V was shortened by 5 bases and J by 3 bases, with 11 bases between the two germline ends. Germline V gene lookup returns CDR1 DFQATT and CDR2 SNEGSKA (reference sequence). This CDR3 has 12 amino acids. CDR3 nucleotide sequence: TGCAGTGCTGCCCAGACAGACTACGAGCAGTACTTC. Translated, it gives CSAAQTDYEQYF.

This clonotype was counted ten times or more. The chain carries TRBV6-2 or TRBV6-3 and TRBJ2-7, with D maybe TRBD2 (5 bases). CDR3 size: 16 residues. CDR1 and CDR2 from the germline V gene are MNHEY and SVGEGT. The ends were cut back, 0 bases at V and 1 base at J, with 13 bases in the middle. The CDR3 nucleotides are TGTGCCAGCAGTTACTCCCTCCGGGAACCGTCCTACGAGCAGTACTTC. Protein sequence: CASSYSLREPSYEQYF.

In its sample, this clonotype was seen many times. The gene calls are TRBV5-1 and TRBJ2-5, with 8 bases lining up with TRBD2. Germline loops: CDR1 SGHRS, CDR2 YFSETQ. V dropped 7 bases and J dropped 2; count of bases not matched to a gene: 7. This CDR3 comprises 14 residues. CDR3 amino acids: CASCRRGEQETQYF. CDR3 in DNA: TGCGCCAGCTGCAGGCGGGGGGAACAAGAGACCCAGTACTTC. Full variable domain (rest looked up from reference TRBV5-1 and TRBJ2-5): KAGVTQTPRYLIKTRGQQVTLSCSPISGHRSVSWYQQTPGQGLQFLFEYFSETQRNKGNFPGRFSGRQFSNSRSEMNVSTLELGDSALYLCASCRRGEQETQYFGPGTRLLVL.

The table lists this clonotype with a few counts. This chain connects TRBV20-1 to TRBJ2-1; perhaps TRBD2 as D (6 bases). V lost 3 bases, J lost 7 bases, and 22 bases lay in between. The germline CDR1 and CDR2 sequences are DFQATT and SNEGSKA (reference sequence). This CDR3 region has 16 residues. Here the CDR3 DNA reads TGCAGTGCTAGGCCGCTGGACGGGGGTAGTTTGAATGAGCAGTTCTTC. Its translation: CSARPLDGGSLNEQFF.

This clonotype was seen repeatedly, ten times or more. Written as DNA, the CDR3 is TGTGCCAGCAGCCGCAGCGGGGTGGAGACCCAGTACTTC. The encoded protein is CASSRSGVETQYF. The gene calls are TRBV28 and TRBJ2-5, with 7 bases matching TRBD2. V lost 6 bases to trimming and J lost 5 bases; unmatched junction nucleotides: 6. The CDR3 is made up of 13 amino acids. The germline gives CDR1 MDHEN, CDR2 SYDVKM. The variable domain in full, completed from reference TRBV28 and TRBJ2-5, reads DVKVTQSSRYLVKRTGEKVFLECVQDMDHENMFWYRQDPGLGLRLIYFSYDVKMKEKGDIPEGYSVSREKKERFSLILESASTNQTSMYLCASSRSGVETQYFGPGTRLLVL.

This clonotype occurred many times. This chain joins TRBV12-3 or TRBV12-4 and TRBJ2-7; a weak D match, TRBD1 (5 bases). Trimming shortened V by 5 bases and J by 2 bases, and 7 bases separated the two germline ends. CDR3 length: 12 amino acids. The CDR3, as DNA: TGTGCCAGCAGTGGGGCGCCCTACGAGCAGTACTTC. It encodes CASSGAPYEQYF.

Worth noting for this clonotype: At one end, the junction sequence differs from germline, possibly due to a read error. The V gene is TRBV2, the J gene TRBJ1-5; no reliable D call. The CDR3 covers 13 residues. The germline gives CDR1 SNHLY, CDR2 FYNNEI. The CDR3: CASREDSNQPQHF. CDR3 nucleotides: TGTGCCAGCAGGGAAGATAGCAATCAGCCCCAGCATTTT.

The V call is TRBV12-3 or TRBV12-4, the J call TRBJ2-1; D might be TRBD2 (6 bases). V was cut by 3 bases and J by 8 bases, with 23 bases left in between. The CDR3 has 17 amino acids. Written as DNA, the CDR3 is TGTGCCAGCAGTTTCGGTGATGTGGCTAGCGCGGGCTATGAGCAGTTCTTC. Translation: CASSFGDVASAGYEQFF.

J is TRBJ2-1 and V is TRBV12-5; no clear D. Germline V gene sequence: CDR1 LGHNT, CDR2 FRNRAP. The CDR3 has 11 residues. V lost 0 bases and J lost 11, with 5 bases in between. The CDR3 loop is CASGLVAKQFF. As DNA, the CDR3 is TGTGCTAGTGGTTTGGTGGCTAAGCAGTTCTTC.

This clonotype was counted many times. The chain couples TRBV18 to TRBJ2-1, with D perhaps matching TRBD1 (6 bases). V lost 0 bases to trimming and J lost 8 bases, with 11 bases between them. There are 14 residues in the CDR3. Germline V lookup: CDR1 KGHSH, CDR2 LQKENI. The CDR3 DNA sequence: TGTGCCAGCTCACCACCGGACAGATTGTATGAGCAGTTCTTC. This codes for CASSPPDRLYEQFF.

The V gene is TRBV7-3, the J gene TRBJ2-3, with 7 positions matching TRBD1. Trimming at V came to 5 bases and at J to 1 base, leaving 15 bases not matched to a gene. Germline lookup yields CDR1 SGHTA and CDR2 FQGTGA. This CDR3 contains 18 residues. The CDR3 reads CASSAYGLVGGRTDTQYF. For the CDR3, the DNA is TGTGCCAGCAGCGCTTATGGACTCGTAGGGGGCCGCACAGATACGCAGTATTTT.

The chain carries TRBV28 and TRBJ1-5; D is perhaps TRBD1 (5 bases). Trimming cost V 2 bases and J 1 base, with 12 bases left between them. This CDR3 is built from 16 residues. Germline loops: CDR1 MDHEN, CDR2 SYDVKM. In nucleotides, the CDR3 is TGTGCCAGCAGTTTAACAGGAGCGTGGAGCAATCAGCCCCAGCATTTT. Translating gives CASSLTGAWSNQPQHF. Using reference TRBV28 and TRBJ1-5 for the parts outside the CDR3, the full variable domain is DVKVTQSSRYLVKRTGEKVFLECVQDMDHENMFWYRQDPGLGLRLIYFSYDVKMKEKGDIPEGYSVSREKKERFSLILESASTNQTSMYLCASSLTGAWSNQPQHFGDGTRLSIL.

As concerns this clonotype: This sequence may be a read error, since a much larger clone differs from it by one base. The V and J genes are TRBV7-2 and TRBJ2-3, with TRBD1 identical over 12 bases. This CDR3 comprises 16 residues. The germline CDR1 and CDR2 sequences are SGHTA and FQGNSA. CDR3 sequence (DNA): TGTGCCGGCAGCCGCTCCCGGGACAGGGGGCTTGATACGCAGTATTTT. Residues: CAGSRSRDRGLDTQYF.

The chain employs TRBV10-2 and TRBJ1-5; D unresolved. There are 14 residues in the CDR3. V shed 2 bases and J shed 7 bases, with 12 bases lying between them. Germline V gene lookup returns CDR1 WSHSY and CDR2 SAAADI. In nucleotides, the CDR3 is TGCGCCAGCAGTGAGCCCCCGGGAGGACAGCCCCAGCATTTT. Translation gives CASSEPPGGQPQHF.

This clonotype turned up a few times. This rearrangement joins TRBV28 to TRBJ1-6; D remains ambiguous. The CDR3 length is 13 residues. Deletions cut 4 bases from V and 8 bases from J, with 9 bases between. The germline gives CDR1 MDHEN, CDR2 SYDVKM. The CDR3 reads CASSSGIYSPLHF. The CDR3 DNA is TGTGCCAGCAGTTCCGGGATTTATTCACCCCTCCACTTT.

There are a few counts of this clonotype. The chain is built from TRBV12-3 or TRBV12-4 and TRBJ2-1, with D perhaps matching TRBD1 or TRBD2 (5 bases each). The CDR3 totals 15 residues. Trimming removed 7 bases at V and 5 bases at J, with 18 bases between. CDR3 amino acids: CASTTLGLADNEQFF. The CDR3 coding sequence is TGTGCCAGCACCACCCTGGGGCTAGCAGACAATGAGCAGTTCTTC.

For this clonotype: A much larger clone lies a single base off, so this may be a read error. The chain employs TRBV7-9 and TRBJ2-1, with a possible D match to TRBD1 (5 bases). The CDR3 is 11 amino acids. In germline, CDR1 is SEHNR, CDR2 FQNEAQ (reference sequence). The CDR3 DNA reads TGTGCCAGCAGCACGGACAATGTGCAGTTCTTC. Encoded protein: CASSTDNVQFF.

V gene TRBV3-1 combines with J gene TRBJ1-1; D is unclear. Germline V gene data show CDR1 as LGHDT and CDR2 as YNNKEL (reference sequence). This CDR3 has 12 amino acids. Trimming removed 3 bases at V and 5 bases at J, with 7 bases between. DNA for the CDR3: TGTGCCAGCAGCCAGTATAATACTGAAGCTTTCTTT. It yields the protein CASSQYNTEAFF. The full variable domain, its missing parts supplied by reference TRBV3-1 and TRBJ1-1, is DTAVSQTPKYLVTQMGNDKSIKCEQNLGHDTMYWYKQDSKKFLKIMFSYNNKELIINETVPNRFSPKSPDKAHLNLHINSLELGDSAVYFCASSQYNTEAFFGQGTRLTVV.

The V gene is TRBV11-1, the J gene TRBJ2-1; D ambiguous. Matching the DNA end better, TRBJ2-7 makes the J call doubtful. Germline V lookup: CDR1 SGHAT, CDR2 FQDESV (reference sequence). This CDR3 has 15 amino acids. Here the CDR3 DNA reads TGTGCCAGCAGCTTAGCGCCCAGCTCCTACAATGAGCAGTACTTC. Translating it yields CASSLAPSSYNEQYF.